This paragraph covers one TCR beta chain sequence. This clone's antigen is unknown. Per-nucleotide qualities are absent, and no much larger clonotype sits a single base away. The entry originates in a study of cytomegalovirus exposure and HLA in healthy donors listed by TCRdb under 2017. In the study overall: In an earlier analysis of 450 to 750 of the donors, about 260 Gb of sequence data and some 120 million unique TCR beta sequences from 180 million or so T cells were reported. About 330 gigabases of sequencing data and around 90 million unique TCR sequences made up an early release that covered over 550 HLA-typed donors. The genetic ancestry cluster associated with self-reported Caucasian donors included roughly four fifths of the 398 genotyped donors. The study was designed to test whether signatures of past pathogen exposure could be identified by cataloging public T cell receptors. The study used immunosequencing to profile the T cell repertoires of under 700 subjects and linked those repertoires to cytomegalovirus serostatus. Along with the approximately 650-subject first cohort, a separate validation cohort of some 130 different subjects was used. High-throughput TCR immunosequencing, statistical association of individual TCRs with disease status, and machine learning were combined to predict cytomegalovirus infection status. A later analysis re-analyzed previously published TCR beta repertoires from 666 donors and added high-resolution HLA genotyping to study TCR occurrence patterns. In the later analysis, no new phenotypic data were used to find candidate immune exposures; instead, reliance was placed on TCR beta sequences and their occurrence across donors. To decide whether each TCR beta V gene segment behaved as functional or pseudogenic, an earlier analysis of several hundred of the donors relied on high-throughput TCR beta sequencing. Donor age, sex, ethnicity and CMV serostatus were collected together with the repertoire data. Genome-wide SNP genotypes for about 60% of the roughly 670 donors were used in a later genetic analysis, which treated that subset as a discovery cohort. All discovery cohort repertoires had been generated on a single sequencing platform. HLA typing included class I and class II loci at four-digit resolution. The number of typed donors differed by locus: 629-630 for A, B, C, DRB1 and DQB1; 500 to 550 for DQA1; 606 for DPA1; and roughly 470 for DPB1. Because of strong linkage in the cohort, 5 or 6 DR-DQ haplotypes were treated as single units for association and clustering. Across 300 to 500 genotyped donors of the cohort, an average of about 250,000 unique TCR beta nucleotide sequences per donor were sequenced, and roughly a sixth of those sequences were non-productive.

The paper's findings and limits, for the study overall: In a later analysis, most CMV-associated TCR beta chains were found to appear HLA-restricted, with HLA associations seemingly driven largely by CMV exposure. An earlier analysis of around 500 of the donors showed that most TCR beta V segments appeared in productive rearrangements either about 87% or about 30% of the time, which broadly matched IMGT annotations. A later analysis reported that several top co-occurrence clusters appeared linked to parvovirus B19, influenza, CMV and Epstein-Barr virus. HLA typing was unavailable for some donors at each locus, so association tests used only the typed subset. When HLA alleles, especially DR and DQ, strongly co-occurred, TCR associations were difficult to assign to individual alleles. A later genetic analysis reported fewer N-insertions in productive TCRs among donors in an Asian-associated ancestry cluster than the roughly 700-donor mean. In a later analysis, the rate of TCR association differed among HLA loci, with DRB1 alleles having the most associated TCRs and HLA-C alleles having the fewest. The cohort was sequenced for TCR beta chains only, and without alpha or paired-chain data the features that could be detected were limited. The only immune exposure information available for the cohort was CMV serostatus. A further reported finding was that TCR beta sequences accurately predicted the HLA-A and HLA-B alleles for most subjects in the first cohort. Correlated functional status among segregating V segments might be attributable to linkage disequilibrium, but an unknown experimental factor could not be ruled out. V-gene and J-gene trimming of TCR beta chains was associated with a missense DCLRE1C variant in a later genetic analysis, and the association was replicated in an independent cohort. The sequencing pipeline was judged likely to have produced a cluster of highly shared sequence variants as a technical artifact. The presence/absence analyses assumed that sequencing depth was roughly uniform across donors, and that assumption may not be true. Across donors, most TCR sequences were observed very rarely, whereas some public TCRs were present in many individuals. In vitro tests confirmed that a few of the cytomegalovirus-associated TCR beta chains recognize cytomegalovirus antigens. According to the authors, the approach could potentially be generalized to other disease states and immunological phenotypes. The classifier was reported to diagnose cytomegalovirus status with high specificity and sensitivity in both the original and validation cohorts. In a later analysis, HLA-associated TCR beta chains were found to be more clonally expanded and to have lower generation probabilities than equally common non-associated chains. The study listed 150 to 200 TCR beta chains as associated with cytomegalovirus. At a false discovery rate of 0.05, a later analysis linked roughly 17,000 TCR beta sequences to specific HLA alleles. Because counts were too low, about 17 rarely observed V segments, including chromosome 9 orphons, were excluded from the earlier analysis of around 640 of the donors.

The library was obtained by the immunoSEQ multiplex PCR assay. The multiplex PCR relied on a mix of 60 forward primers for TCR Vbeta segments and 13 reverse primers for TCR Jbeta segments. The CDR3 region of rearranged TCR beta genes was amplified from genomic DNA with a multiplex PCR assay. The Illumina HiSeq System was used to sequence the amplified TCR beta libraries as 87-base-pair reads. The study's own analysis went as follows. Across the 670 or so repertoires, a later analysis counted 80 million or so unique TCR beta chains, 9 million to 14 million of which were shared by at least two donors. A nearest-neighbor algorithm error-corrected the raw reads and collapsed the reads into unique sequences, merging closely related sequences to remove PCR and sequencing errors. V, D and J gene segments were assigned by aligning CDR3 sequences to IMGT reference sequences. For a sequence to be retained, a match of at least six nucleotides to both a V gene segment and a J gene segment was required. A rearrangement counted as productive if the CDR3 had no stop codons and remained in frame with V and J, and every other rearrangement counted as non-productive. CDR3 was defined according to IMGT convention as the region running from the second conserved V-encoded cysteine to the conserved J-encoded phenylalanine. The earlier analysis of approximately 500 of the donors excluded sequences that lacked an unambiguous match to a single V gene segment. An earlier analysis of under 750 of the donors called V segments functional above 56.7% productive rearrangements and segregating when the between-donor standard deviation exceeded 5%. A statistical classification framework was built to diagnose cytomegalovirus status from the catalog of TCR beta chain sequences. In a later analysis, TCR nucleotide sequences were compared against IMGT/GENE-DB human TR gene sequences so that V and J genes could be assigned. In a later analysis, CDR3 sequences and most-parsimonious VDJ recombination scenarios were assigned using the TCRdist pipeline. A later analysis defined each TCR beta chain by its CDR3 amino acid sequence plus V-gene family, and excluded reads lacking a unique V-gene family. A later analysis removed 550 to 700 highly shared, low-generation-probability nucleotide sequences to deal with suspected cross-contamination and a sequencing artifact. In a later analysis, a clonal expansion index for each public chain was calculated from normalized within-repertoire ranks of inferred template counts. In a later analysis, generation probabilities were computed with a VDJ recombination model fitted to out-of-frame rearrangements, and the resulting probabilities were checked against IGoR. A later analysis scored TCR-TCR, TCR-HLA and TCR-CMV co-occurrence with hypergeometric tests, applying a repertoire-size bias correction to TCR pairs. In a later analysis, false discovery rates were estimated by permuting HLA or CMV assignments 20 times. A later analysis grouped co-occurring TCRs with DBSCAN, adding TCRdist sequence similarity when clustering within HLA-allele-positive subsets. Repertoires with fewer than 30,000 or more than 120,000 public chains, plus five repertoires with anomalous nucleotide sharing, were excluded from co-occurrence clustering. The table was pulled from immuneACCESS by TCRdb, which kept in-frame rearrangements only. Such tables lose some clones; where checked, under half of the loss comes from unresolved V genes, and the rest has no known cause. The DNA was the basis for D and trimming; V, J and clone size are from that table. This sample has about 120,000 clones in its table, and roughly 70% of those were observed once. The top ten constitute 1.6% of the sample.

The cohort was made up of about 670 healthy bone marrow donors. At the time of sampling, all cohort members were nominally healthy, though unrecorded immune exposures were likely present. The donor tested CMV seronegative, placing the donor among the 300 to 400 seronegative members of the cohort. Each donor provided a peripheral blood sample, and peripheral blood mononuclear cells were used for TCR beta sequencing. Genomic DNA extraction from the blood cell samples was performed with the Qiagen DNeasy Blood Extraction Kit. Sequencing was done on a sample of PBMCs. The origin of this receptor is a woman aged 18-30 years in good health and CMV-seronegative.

The sequenced DNA is TGTGCCAGCAGCCAACCGGGACAGGCCGCCTACGAGCAGTACTTC. It codes for CASSQPGQAAYEQYF. In this chain, TRBV5-4 is recombined with TRBJ2-7, with 8 middle bases fitting TRBD1. For CDR1 and CDR2, the germline V gene (reference sequence) lists SGHNT and YYREEE. Unmatched junction bases come to 8, with V trimmed by 4 bases and J by 2 bases. There are 15 amino acids in the CDR3, from cysteine to phenylalanine inclusive. The CDR3 DNA has 45 bases and is translated from base 1.